These 22 T cell receptor beta chains share one sample of origin, sequenced in a study of cytomegalovirus exposure and HLA in healthy donors. Researchers ran the PCR with 60 Vbeta and 13 Jbeta primers. Produced via immunoSEQ multiplex PCR; TCRdb's table is partial and in-frame only. The sample lists roughly 100,000 clones, 83% occurring once. The source material was PBMCs. These receptors all stem from a young man in good health and CMV-seronegative.

The chain uses TRBV28 and TRBJ2-7; maybe TRBD2 (5 bases). Germline lookup yields CDR1 MDHEN and CDR2 SYDVKM. This CDR3 has 14 residues. V was clipped by 2 bases and J by 5 bases, with 13 bases between them. CDR3 nucleotide sequence: TGTGCCAGCAGTTTAAGTGGAGGTTTGGACGAGCAGTACTTC. As protein: CASSLSGGLDEQYF.

This clone was seen many times. V and J are TRBV14 and TRBJ2-7, with 9 bases aligning to TRBD2. From germline, CDR1 is SGHDN and CDR2 FVKESK. The CDR3 sequence is 15 residues long. J gave up 7 bases and V 1 base, and 8 bases lay outside the gene matches. CDR3 in amino acids: CASSQAAGGPLEQYF. CDR3 nucleotides: TGTGCCAGCAGCCAAGCAGCGGGAGGCCCCTTGGAGCAGTACTTC. Variable domain in full (rest from reference TRBV14 and TRBJ2-7): EAGVTQFPSHSVIEKGQTVTLRCDPISGHDNLYWYRRVMGKEIKFLLHFVKESKQDESGMPNNRFLAERTGGTYSTLKVQPAELEDSGVYFCASSQAAGGPLEQYFGPGTRLTVT.

The chain joins TRBV28 to TRBJ1-4; TRBD1 aligns across 7 bases. Per germline, CDR1 MDHEN and CDR2 SYDVKM. The V and J ends lost 4 bases and 2 bases, in that order; junction bases with no gene match: 13. The CDR3 is 18 residues long. CDR3 sequence: CASSSGRMTGLTNEKLFF. In DNA form, the CDR3 reads TGTGCCAGCAGTTCAGGCAGGATGACAGGGTTGACTAATGAAAAACTGTTTTTT.

This clone was observed a handful of times. V usage is TRBV10-2 and J usage is TRBJ2-3; the match to TRBD2 covers 8 bases. The trim removed 3 bases at V and 5 bases at J, leaving 10 bases unmatched. CDR1 WSHSY and CDR2 SAAADI come from the germline V gene. The CDR3 is made up of 16 amino acids. The CDR3 region is CASSDLSGASVDTQYF. DNA of the CDR3: TGCGCCAGCAGTGACCTTAGCGGGGCATCTGTAGATACGCAGTATTTT.

This clone occurred a few times. The chain has TRBV7-3 and TRBJ1-5; D gene ambiguous. Trimming pared 3 bases from V and 3 bases from J, leaving 9 bases between. Germline CDR1 and CDR2: SGHTA and FQGTGA. The CDR3 is made up of 14 amino acids. The CDR3 nucleotides read TGTGCCAGCAGCTTGCCACTAGACAATCAGCCCCAGCATTTT. Protein sequence: CASSLPLDNQPQHF.

The chain has TRBV29-1 and TRBJ2-7, with D possibly matching TRBD1 (7 bases). The CDR3 covers 15 residues. Trimming shortened V by 4 bases and J by 1 base, and 17 bases separated the two germline ends. Per the germline V gene, CDR1 is SQVTM and CDR2 is ANQGSEA. CDR3 in DNA: TGCAGCGTTGCCAGTGGGGCAGGGGGGTCCTACGAGCAGTACTTC. Protein: CSVASGAGGSYEQYF.

The chain is built from TRBV29-1 and TRBJ1-2, with no clear D. The CDR3 is made up of 12 amino acids. CDR1 is SQVTM and CDR2 is ANQGSEA in the germline V gene. V lost 1 base and J 3 bases, leaving 6 bases between the germline ends. CDR3: CSVEAGYYGYTF. In DNA, the CDR3 is TGCAGCGTTGAAGCCGGTTACTATGGCTACACCTTC.

A remark on this clone: Other DNA sequences of this sample code for an identical CDR3. The chain recombines TRBV5-6 with TRBJ1-1; unclear D gene. The germline V gene has CDR1 SGHDT and CDR2 YYEEEE. The germline V and J ends were trimmed by 7 bases and 3 bases, with 7 bases remaining between them. The CDR3 extends over 11 amino acids. For the CDR3, the DNA is TGTGCCAGCTTACGGGACACTGAAGCTTTCTTT. Residues: CASLRDTEAFF.

This clone was detected many times. The chain couples TRBV10-3 to TRBJ2-7; D gene uncertain. V was clipped by 2 bases and J by 6 bases, with 5 bases between them. This CDR3 is built from 11 residues. The germline CDR1 and CDR2 sequences are ENHRY and SYGVKD. CDR3: CAISEISEQYF. CDR3 DNA: TGTGCCATCAGTGAGATCTCCGAGCAGTACTTC.

The chain is built from TRBV19 and TRBJ2-7; possibly TRBD2 for D (5 bases). Germline V lookup: CDR1 LNHDA, CDR2 SQIVND (reference sequence). V was pared by 7 bases and J by 4 bases, with 20 bases between. The CDR3 consists of 15 residues. For the CDR3, the DNA is TGTGCCAGTAAGGCCCCCGAGTCCCGGGGTTACGAGCAGTACTTC. It encodes CASKAPESRGYEQYF.

The chain is built from TRBV28 and TRBJ2-3; D call uncertain. V was shortened by 3 bases and J by 0 bases, with 10 bases between the two germline ends. CDR1 MDHEN and CDR2 SYDVKM come from the germline V gene. The CDR3 has 15 residues. CDR3 residues: CASSLAAVSTDTQYF. CDR3 nucleotides: TGTGCCAGCAGTTTGGCGGCCGTCAGCACAGATACGCAGTATTTT.

The chain couples TRBV28 to TRBJ1-2; 7 bases line up with TRBD1. V gave up 5 bases and J gave up 7 bases; unmatched junction bases: 7. The CDR3 runs 13 residues. Germline V gene lookup returns CDR1 MDHEN and CDR2 SYDVKM. In DNA, the CDR3 is TGTGCCAGCAGTGCACAGGGACAGTCTGGCTACACCTTC. It translates to CASSAQGQSGYTF.

The chain is built from TRBV27 and TRBJ1-3; 7 bases match TRBD1. The V gene end was trimmed by 7 bases and the J gene end by 3 bases; junction bases not matched to a gene: 6. CDR1 is MNHEY, CDR2 SMNVEV, per germline (reference sequence). The CDR3 contains 14 residues. The DNA for the CDR3 is TGTGCCAGCATTCGACAGGGTAGTGGAAACACCATATATTTT. Protein product: CASIRQGSGNTIYF.

The rearrangement links TRBV7-9 to TRBJ2-7; D remains ambiguous. V shed 5 bases and J shed 3 bases, with 8 bases lying between them. Germline-derived CDR1 and CDR2 are SEHNR and FQNEAQ (reference sequence). The CDR3 extends over 12 amino acids. CDR3 DNA sequence: TGTGCCAGCAGCGCGGATTTCTACGAGCAGTACTTC. Translating it yields CASSADFYEQYF.

The sample holds a few counts of this clone. The rearrangement links TRBV6-6 to TRBJ1-2, with 10 nucleotides matching TRBD1. Germline lookup yields CDR1 MNHNY and CDR2 SVGAGI (reference sequence). Trimming took 8 bases from V and 5 from J; bases not matched to a gene: 8. The CDR3 has 14 residues. The CDR3 nucleotides are TGTGCCAGCTGTAAAGACAGGGGGCTTTATGGCTACACCTTC. Protein sequence: CASCKDRGLYGYTF.

The table lists this clone with a few counts. The chain links TRBV10-3 to TRBJ1-4; no clear D gene. Trimming shortened V by 3 bases and J by 12 bases, and 17 bases separated the two germline ends. There are 14 residues in the CDR3. The germline gives CDR1 ENHRY, CDR2 SYGVKD. The CDR3 region is CAISELEGGGELFF. DNA for the CDR3: TGTGCCATCAGTGAACTAGAGGGAGGAGGTGAACTGTTTTTT.

CDR3 DNA sequence: TGTGCCAGCCTGGCTAGCGGCTCCTACAATGAGCAGTTCTTC. It encodes CASLASGSYNEQFF. The rearrangement links TRBV6-1 to TRBJ2-1; 7 bases fit TRBD2. Germline CDR1 MNHNS, CDR2 SASEGT. This CDR3 is 14 amino acids long. V lost 8 bases to trimming and J lost 0 bases; unmatched junction nucleotides: 4.

This clone was found once. The genes are TRBV7-9 and TRBJ2-7, with D uncertain. Trimming cost V 4 bases and J 3 bases, with 10 bases left between them. The CDR3 is 13 amino acids. Germline V lookup: CDR1 SEHNR, CDR2 FQNEAQ (reference sequence). In DNA form, the CDR3 reads TGTGCCAGCAGCTCCCTTACAGACTACGAGCAGTACTTC. Encoded protein: CASSSLTDYEQYF.

The V and J genes are TRBV27 and TRBJ2-7, with a tentative D call TRBD1 (6 bases). Germline V gene sequence: CDR1 MNHEY, CDR2 SMNVEV (reference sequence). Trimming cost V 5 bases and J 5 bases, with 13 bases left between them. The CDR3 spans 13 residues. The CDR3, as DNA: TGTGCCAGCAGTCCGGGACAACTCCACGAGCAGTACTTC. Translation gives CASSPGQLHEQYF.

This rearrangement joins TRBV7-2 to TRBJ2-7, with 10 bases aligning to TRBD1. This CDR3 has 15 amino acids. V lost 5 bases, J lost 4 bases, and 8 bases stayed unmatched. The germline V gene encodes CDR1 SGHTA and CDR2 FQGNSA. CDR3 coding DNA: TGTGCCAGCAGCCCTAGAGACAGGGGGCGGTACGAGCAGTACTTC. Protein sequence: CASSPRDRGRYEQYF.

This clone showed up just once. The rearrangement links TRBV11-2 to TRBJ2-3, with D unresolved. The V end lost 3 bases, the J end lost 0 bases, and 10 bases lay between the germline ends. The V gene's germline CDR1 is SGHAT and CDR2 FQNNGV. The CDR3 contains 15 residues. The CDR3 DNA is TGTGCCAGCAGCTTGGCCTTCTTTAGCACAGATACGCAGTATTTT. This encodes CASSLAFFSTDTQYF.

The J gene is TRBJ1-2, the V gene TRBV28; D possibly corresponds to TRBD1 (5 bases). Germline-derived CDR1 and CDR2 are MDHEN and SYDVKM. Trimming left V 5 bases short and J 3 bases short, with 16 bases between. This CDR3 has 15 amino acids. This chain's CDR3 is CASSPIDRPHYGYTF. In DNA form, the CDR3 reads TGTGCCAGCAGTCCCATCGACAGACCCCACTATGGCTACACCTTC.